Listed below are T cell receptor beta chains from one sample, sequenced in a study of shared clonotypes between healthy human individuals. Here immunoSEQ multiplex PCR was the method, and the copy in TCRdb shows in-frame clones only, minus some. The sample holds roughly 2 million clones, approximately 95% seen once. Sequencing was done on a sample of naive CD4+ T cells sorted from blood. Source of these receptors: a man younger than 35 in good health. Each CDR3 is given without its conserved first and last residue. The order of the fields is J gene, V gene, CDR3 protein.

TRBJ2-7,TRBV7-9,ASSIDLGPSEQY
TRBJ2-7,TRBV10-3,AISELGIGSYEQY
TRBJ1-1,TRBV5-1,ASSWIAGTVNTEAF
TRBJ2-3,TRBV27,ASSFYVGGYTDTQY
TRBJ1-6,TRBV30,ASGQGYDSPLH
TRBJ2-4,TRBV7-9,ASSGDQGWIQY
TRBJ2-1,TRBV5-6,ASREKGISYNEQF
TRBJ2-2,TRBV5-4,ASSLDQGAGGELF
TRBJ2-3,TRBV7-2,ASSSQGLKDTQY
TRBJ1-3,TRBV5-6,ASSTNSKPGNTIY
TRBJ2-1,TRBV9,ASSPLAGWDNEQF
TRBJ1-1,TRBV30,AWSGVTEAF
TRBJ1-1,TRBV2,ASRPGSANTEAF
TRBJ1-5,TRBV19,ASRILPGQGNQPQH
TRBJ2-1,TRBV10-3,AIAVSSGSPYNEQF
TRBJ2-7,TRBV18,ASSPTGFEQY
TRBJ1-1,TRBV2,ASSEQGEGTEAF
TRBJ2-1,TRBV28,ASSLLAGGPTYNEQF
TRBJ2-7,TRBV11-1,ASSRDRDYEQY
TRBJ1-1,TRBV18,ASSPRQGGDTEAF
TRBJ1-5,TRBV10-3,AISADRGGNQPQH
TRBJ2-3,TRBV9,ASSAAGASGMDTQY
TRBJ1-6,TRBV7-2,ASSADRGFIPLH
TRBJ2-2,TRBV6-5,ASHETNTGELF
TRBJ2-7,TRBV18,ASSPILPGQGYYEQY